Given below is one T cell receptor (beta chain) in context. This sample was included in a study of blood T cell repertoires in COVID-19. Germline CDR1 SGHKS, CDR2 YYEKEE (reference sequence). CDR3 length: 16 residues. The trim removed 4 bases at V and 7 bases at J, leaving 13 bases unmatched. TCRdb keeps only in-frame clones here, not all; method: immunoSEQ multiplex PCR. The sample consists of roughly 43,000 clones, around 87% of them appearing once. Source material: peripheral blood. The V call is TRBV5-5, the J call TRBJ2-2; 7 nucleotides align to TRBD1. The sequence came from a human donor in a cohort sampled during active COVID-19. CDR3 coding DNA: TGTGCCAGCAGCCCCCAGGGGGAACCGAATCACGGGGAGCTGTTTTTT. Translated: CASSPQGEPNHGELFF.